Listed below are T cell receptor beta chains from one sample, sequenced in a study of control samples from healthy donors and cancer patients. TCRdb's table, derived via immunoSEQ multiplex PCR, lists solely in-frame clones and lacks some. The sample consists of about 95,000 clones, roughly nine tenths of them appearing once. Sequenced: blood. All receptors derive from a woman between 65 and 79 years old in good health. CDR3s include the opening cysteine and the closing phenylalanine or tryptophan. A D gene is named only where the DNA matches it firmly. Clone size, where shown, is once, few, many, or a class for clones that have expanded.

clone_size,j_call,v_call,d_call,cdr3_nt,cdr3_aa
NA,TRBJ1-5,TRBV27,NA,TGTGCCAGCAGATCCCTTGGGGCAGGGATTAATCAGCCCCAGCATTTT,CASRSLGAGINQPQHF
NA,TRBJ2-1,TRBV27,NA,TGTGCCAGCAGTTTACTGGGACTGGGAAACAATGAGCAGTTCTTC,CASSLLGLGNNEQFF
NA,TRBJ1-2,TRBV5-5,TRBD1,TGTGCCAGCAGCTCCGGGGGACAGGTGAAGGGACACTATGGCTACACCTTC,CASSSGGQVKGHYGYTF
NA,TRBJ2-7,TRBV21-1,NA,TGTGCCAGCAGCGGGATTGACTACGAGCAGTACTTC,CASSGIDYEQYF
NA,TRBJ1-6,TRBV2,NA,TGTGCCAGCAGGCTACAGAGCTCCTATAATTCACCCCTCCACTTT,CASRLQSSYNSPLHF
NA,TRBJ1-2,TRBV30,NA,TGTGCCTGGAGTGTAGGAGGGAACCAATATAACTATGGCTACACCTTC,CAWSVGGNQYNYGYTF
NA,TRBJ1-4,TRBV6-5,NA,TGTGCCAGCAGATCAGGGATATCTACTAATGAAAAACTGTTTTTT,CASRSGISTNEKLFF
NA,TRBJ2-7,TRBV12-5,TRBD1,TGTGCTAGTGGTTTCACCCGGGACAGAAGCTACGAGCAGTACTTC,CASGFTRDRSYEQYF
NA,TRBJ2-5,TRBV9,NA,TGTGCCAGCAGCGTATGGGGGGCGGAACAAGAGACCCAGTACTTC,CASSVWGAEQETQYF
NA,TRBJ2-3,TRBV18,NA,TGTGCCAGCTCACCACAGGGGGGGCTAGAGGATACGCAGTATTTT,CASSPQGGLEDTQYF
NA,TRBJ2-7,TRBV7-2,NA,TGTGCCAGCAGCTTAAACAGAGGGGCGGGTGAGCAGTACTTC,CASSLNRGAGEQYF
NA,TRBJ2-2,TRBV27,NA,TGTGCCAGCAGTCTGACTTCACCCACGAACACCGGGGAGCTGTTTTTT,CASSLTSPTNTGELFF
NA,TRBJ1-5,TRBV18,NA,TGTGCCAGCTCACCGTCGGCAGGCGCCGCGTGGCCCCAGCATTTT,CASSPSAGAAWPQHF
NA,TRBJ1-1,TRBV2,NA,TGTGCCAGCAGTGAAGTAGGGCAGATAGGGACTGAAGCTTTCTTT,CASSEVGQIGTEAFF
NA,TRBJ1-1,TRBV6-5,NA,TGTGCCAGCAGTTCCGACGGCCGCCTTGAAGCTTTCTTT,CASSSDGRLEAFF
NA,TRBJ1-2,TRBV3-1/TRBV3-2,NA,TGTGCCAGCAGCCACACTACAGGGACCTATGGCTACACCTTC,CASSHTTGTYGYTF
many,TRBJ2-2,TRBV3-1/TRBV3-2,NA,TGTGCCAGCAGCCTTCTTACCGTACTAGTAGGGACCGGGGAGCTGTTTTTT,CASSLLTVLVGTGELFF
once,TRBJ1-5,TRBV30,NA,TGTGCCTGGAGTGGTGGGGCGCGGGACAATCAGCCCCAGCATTTT,CAWSGGARDNQPQHF
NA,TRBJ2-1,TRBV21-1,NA,TGTGCCAGCCCAATTCACCCCGGGACAGGGCTGTTGGAGCAGTTCTTC,CASPIHPGTGLLEQFF
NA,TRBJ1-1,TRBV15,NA,TGTGCCACTCGGTCGGTTGCACGAGAGGGGCCTGAAGCTTTCTTT,CATRSVAREGPEAFF
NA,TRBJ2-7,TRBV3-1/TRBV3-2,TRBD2,TGTGCCAGCAGCCGGGGACTATACGAGCAGTACTTC,CASSRGLYEQYF
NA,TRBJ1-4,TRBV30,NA,TGTGCCTGGAGTCCCGGGAGGGGGTTTGAAAAACTGTTTTTT,CAWSPGRGFEKLFF
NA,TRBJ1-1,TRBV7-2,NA,TGTGCCAGCAGCTTTGCCGAACTGAACACTGAAGCTTTCTTT,CASSFAELNTEAFF
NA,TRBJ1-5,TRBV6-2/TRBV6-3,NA,TGTGCCAGCTGCCATGGGGGGCGGAACAATCAGCCCCAGCATTTT,CASCHGGRNNQPQHF